This T cell receptor beta chain was retrieved from a study of OX40 agonist ivuxolimab in advanced cancers. Study-level information: Of the patients, three showed partial responses, one with hepatocellular carcinoma and two with cutaneous melanoma.

The study's findings and limits: Antigen targets of the expanded peripheral T cells went undetermined. Expansion of clones was among the lowest in partial responders at 0.1-3.0 mg/kg.

Clones were read by immunoSEQ multiplex PCR, and TCRdb kept only the in-frame ones, dropping some. The table records about 50,000 clones, around 85% of them present only once. Trimming took off 2 bases at V and 6 bases at J, with 14 bases between the two ends. CDR1 GTSNPN and CDR2 SVGIG come from the germline V gene (reference sequence). CDR3 length: 14 amino acids. Of note for this clone: Its specificity is not known.

Here the sequenced sample was CD4+ or CD8+ T cells sorted from blood, taken in a trial of the OX40 agonist ivuxolimab. This clonotype originated in an adult with an advanced solid tumor such as melanoma, head and neck, liver or kidney cancer. The chain links TRBV30 to TRBJ1-5; maybe TRBD1 (6 bases). CDR3 amino acids: CAWSSTGRSQPQHF. CDR3 coding DNA: TGTGCCTGGAGTTCTACAGGGAGAAGTCAGCCCCAGCATTTT.